The entry that follows covers one TCR beta chain sequence. Its antigen is currently unknown. This specimen belongs to a study of shared clonotypes between healthy human individuals. In the source study's methods: There were no quality scores in the junction-only immunoSEQ sequences, so filtering differed. Repertoires were generated with immunoSEQ multiplex PCR, while TCRdb's copy carries only in-frame clones and drops some. V, J and clone size are taken as reported in that table, and D and trimming were inferred from the DNA itself. The data show approximately 720,000 clones, approximately 90% seen once. CD45RO negativity and positive selection for CCR7 defined naive CD8 cells, a population that excluded terminally differentiated effector memory CD45RA+ cells. Donors were Caucasian adults residing in Nashville, Tennessee, USA. Overall study findings and caveats: Few donors restricted represented genetic and exposure-history diversity.

Sequenced material: naive CD8+ T cells sorted from blood. The receptor was derived from a man aged 25-40 years in good health.

The CDR3 coding sequence is TGTGCCAGCAGCTTGGACAGCCAAGAGACCCAGTACTTC. Protein: CASSLDSQETQYF. V is TRBV28 and J is TRBJ2-5; maybe TRBD1 (6 bases). From germline, CDR1 is MDHEN and CDR2 SYDVKM. Trimming removed 6 bases from V and 1 base from J, with 9 bases in between. The CDR3 runs to 13 residues.